This entry is about one TCR beta chain. This clonotype was counted many times. What this receptor recognizes is not known. Base qualities were left out, and no much larger clone turns up one base away. CDR3 length: 19 amino acids, cysteine to phenylalanine. Only the CDR3 region is kept as DNA, spanning 57 bases read in frame from base 1. V gives up 6 bases and J gives up 0 bases, and the segment between their germline ends measures 24 bases. CDR1 and CDR2, looked up from the germline V gene, are SGDLS and YYNGEE. Per the publication, the treatment or condition label means: live attenuated yellow fever vaccine strain. Two biological replicates of bulk PBMCs were collected at each blood-draw timepoint. A standard Ficoll-Paque protocol was used to isolate PBMCs from peripheral blood. TriZol was used to extract RNA from bulk PBMCs, from CD4 and CD8 fractions, and from dextramer-positive and dextramer-negative fractions.

The sample originates from a study of T cells after yellow fever vaccination (dated by TCRdb to about 2019). At the level of the whole study: The SMART-Seq v4 Ultra Low Input RNA kit was used to prepare libraries from fractions with low cell numbers. Two healthy male donors made up the cohort, one aged 18 to 29 years and the other aged 30 to 40 years. Bulk TCR alpha and beta repertoires were sequenced longitudinally to track T-cell clones before and after primary and booster YFV17D yellow fever vaccination. Blood was drawn at multiple timepoints before and after primary and secondary immunization, with bulk PBMC replicates and cell subsets isolated. Broad study findings and their caveats: Compared with the primary T-cell response, the secondary T-cell response was faster but weaker, reaching its peak on day 5 rather than on day 15. Because only a couple of donors were included in the study, the extent to which the findings can be generalized is limited. Because abundant contaminating clonotypes from the bulk population could be contained in FACS-sorted repertoires, computational filtering was required. A small fraction of clonotypes showed up in both the CD4 and CD8 compartments, probably as a result of convergent recombination. Most clones expanded after primary vaccination were re-detected after the booster (just under 97% of CD4 and around 88% of CD8), suggesting broad memory maintenance.

TCR cDNA was made using 5'RACE template switching, a step that added a universal primer site and unique molecular identifiers. Priming for cDNA synthesis came from both the TCR alpha and TCR beta constant segments. Library amplification used two PCR steps, and the second PCR step added sample barcodes and sequencing adapters. Sequencing of libraries was performed on Illumina HiSeq 2500 (2x100 bp) or NovaSeq (2x150 bp). The published analysis was carried out like this. Reads were demultiplexed and collapsed into UMI consensus sequences with MIGEC, and V(D)J alignment was performed with MiXCR. Vaccine-responding clonotypes were defined with edgeR using replicate PBMC samples, requiring FDR below 0.01 and a log2 fold change above 5 up to day 15. Each bulk clonotype was labeled CD4 or CD8 based on which sequenced repertoire, CD4 or CD8, contained the clonotype at higher abundance. TCRdb passed the public sequencing reads through fastp at Q25 and MiXCR, retaining productive beta sequences. Every CDR3 protein is listed once, alongside the most common genes and DNA of its rows. TCRdb's processing, not the authors' own work, is the source of the V and J calls. This sample has approximately 600,000 distinct CDR3 sequences in its table, and more than 9% of those were observed once. The top ten hold around 14% of the sample.

This chain is built from TRBV9 and TRBJ2-2, with a weak D call of TRBD2 (7 bases match). The sequence was collected from a man aged 25 to 40 who received the YFV17D yellow fever vaccine. Source: PBMCs, taken on the day of the yellow fever booster vaccination. The CDR3 protein is CASTYRPREGVSNTGELFF. The bases are TGTGCCAGCACATATAGGCCTAGGGAGGGGGTCTCGAACACCGGGGAGCTGTTTTTT.